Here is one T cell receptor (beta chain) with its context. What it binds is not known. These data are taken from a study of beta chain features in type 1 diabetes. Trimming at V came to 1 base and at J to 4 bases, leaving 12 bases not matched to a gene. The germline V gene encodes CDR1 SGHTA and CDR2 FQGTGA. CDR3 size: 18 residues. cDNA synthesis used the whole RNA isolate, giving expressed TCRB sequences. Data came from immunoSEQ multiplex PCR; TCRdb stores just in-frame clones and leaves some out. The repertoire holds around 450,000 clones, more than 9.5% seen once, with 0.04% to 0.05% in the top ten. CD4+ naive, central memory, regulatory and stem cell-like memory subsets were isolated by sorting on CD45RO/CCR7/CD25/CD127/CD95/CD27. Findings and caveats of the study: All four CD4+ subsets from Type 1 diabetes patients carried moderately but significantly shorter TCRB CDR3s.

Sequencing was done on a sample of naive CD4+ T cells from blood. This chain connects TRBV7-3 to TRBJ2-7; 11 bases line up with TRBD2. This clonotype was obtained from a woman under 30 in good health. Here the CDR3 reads CASSLIPLVAGGRYEQYF. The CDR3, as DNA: TGTGCCAGCAGCTTAATCCCGTTAGTAGCGGGAGGGCGGTACGAGCAGTACTTC.